Below, 21 T cell receptor beta chains from the same sample are listed, as sequenced in a study of neoadjuvant anti-PD-1 for oral cavity cancer. Time point indicated: after neoadjuvant nivolumab, at surgical resection. Assay used: immunoSEQ multiplex PCR; TCRdb lists only in-frame clones, some missing. The table lists roughly 68,000 clones, about 86% of them singletons, with around 3% in the top ten. Material: PBMCs, obtained after nivolumab (anti-PD-1) treatment. The receptors were sampled from a person between 40 and 80 years old with oral cavity squamous cell carcinoma.

The rearrangement links TRBV29-1 to TRBJ1-1; TRBD1 is a possible D gene (6 bases). The germline V gene encodes CDR1 SQVTM and CDR2 ANQGSEA. The CDR3 has 13 amino acids. Between the trimmed V and J ends, which lost 6 bases and 1 base, there was a span of 12 bases. The CDR3 nucleotides read TGCAGCGTAGCCACGACAGGGAACACTGAAGCTTTCTTT. It codes for CSVATTGNTEAFF.

V is TRBV7-6 and J is TRBJ1-1; 10 bases fit TRBD1. CDR3 length: 14 residues. Germline assignment: CDR1 SGHVS and CDR2 FNYEAQ. Trimming took 5 bases from V and 5 from J; bases not matched to a gene: 5. The CDR3 loop is CASSPGQGGTEAFF. DNA of the CDR3: TGTGCCAGCAGCCCTGGACAGGGGGGTACTGAAGCTTTCTTT.

This chain links TRBV27 with TRBJ2-6; 8 bases align to TRBD1. Germline V lookup: CDR1 MNHEY, CDR2 SMNVEV (reference sequence). The trim removed 9 bases at V and 0 bases at J, leaving 10 bases unmatched. There are 17 residues in the CDR3. The DNA for the CDR3 is TGTGCCAGTAGACAGGACAGGGACTTCTCTGGGGCCAACGTCCTGACTTTC. This translates into CASRQDRDFSGANVLTF.

This clone was observed a handful of times. The chain recombines TRBV2 with TRBJ2-4, with no clear D. The CDR3 has 13 amino acids. CDR1 is SNHLY and CDR2 is FYNNEI in the germline V gene. The V end lost 8 bases, the J end lost 6 bases, and 14 bases lay between the germline ends. The CDR3 loop reads CASCLGQINIQYF. The CDR3, as DNA: TGTGCCAGCTGTCTTGGCCAGATAAACATTCAGTACTTC.

The J gene is TRBJ2-5, the V gene TRBV5-1; D may be TRBD1 (5 bases). V was trimmed by 0 bases and J by 5 bases, leaving 14 bases between them. Germline V CDR1 and CDR2: SGHRS, YFSETQ. The CDR3 spans 15 residues. CDR3 sequence: CASSLAQGSRETQYF. The CDR3 DNA reads as TGCGCCAGCAGCTTGGCGCAGGGTAGCAGGGAGACCCAGTACTTC.

The chain recombines TRBV28 with TRBJ1-5; 7 bases are shared with TRBD1. V was pared by 6 bases and J by 1 base, with 12 bases of the junction left unmatched. Germline-derived CDR1 and CDR2 are MDHEN and SYDVKM. The CDR3 spans 17 residues. The CDR3 here is CASRNLYRGSSNQPQHF. The CDR3 bases are TGTGCCAGCAGAAACCTTTACAGGGGAAGCAGCAATCAGCCCCAGCATTTT.

The chain links TRBV5-1 to TRBJ2-7, with D perhaps assigned TRBD1 or TRBD2 (5 bases each). V shed 4 bases and J shed 0 bases, with 20 bases lying between them. From germline, CDR1 is SGHRS and CDR2 YFSETQ. The CDR3 runs 17 residues. CDR3: CASSEGLTRVVSYEQYF. The CDR3 coding sequence is TGCGCCAGCAGCGAGGGGCTGACAAGGGTCGTCTCCTACGAGCAGTACTTC.

The gene calls are TRBV5-1 and TRBJ2-7; D could derive from TRBD1 or TRBD2 (5 bases each). This CDR3 region has 16 residues. The germline gives CDR1 SGHRS, CDR2 YFSETQ. The V end lost 4 bases, the J end lost 3 bases, and 20 bases lay between the germline ends. The CDR3 spells CASSLVGDDYGYEQYF. The CDR3 DNA reads TGCGCCAGCAGCCTGGTGGGGGATGATTATGGCTACGAGCAGTACTTC.

The V gene is TRBV9, the J gene TRBJ1-1; D gene ambiguous. This CDR3 has 14 amino acids. The germline V gene encodes CDR1 SGDLS and CDR2 YYNGEE. Trimming removed 4 bases from V and 1 base from J, with 11 bases in between. CDR3 DNA: TGTGCCAGCAGCCCTCAGACAACGAACACTGAAGCTTTCTTT. Residues: CASSPQTTNTEAFF.

V gene TRBV29-1 combines with J gene TRBJ2-2; D tentatively fits TRBD1 or TRBD2 (5 bases each). The V and J ends lost 8 bases and 0 bases respectively, with 10 bases between them. CDR1 and CDR2 from the germline V gene are SQVTM and ANQGSEA. The length of the CDR3 is 13 residues. The CDR3 DNA reads as TGCAGCTCGATGGGGGCGAACACCGGGGAGCTGTTTTTT. This codes for CSSMGANTGELFF.

The chain links TRBV29-1 to TRBJ2-7; D not certain. The V gene's germline CDR1 is SQVTM and CDR2 ANQGSEA. Trimming pared 4 bases from V and 3 bases from J, leaving 10 bases between. The length of the CDR3 is 12 residues. This chain's CDR3 is CSVVGRHYEQYF. In DNA form, the CDR3 reads TGCAGCGTTGTTGGCAGACACTACGAGCAGTACTTC.

The chain joins TRBV14 to TRBJ1-1; unclear D gene. CDR3 length: 14 residues. Germline V gene lookup returns CDR1 SGHDN and CDR2 FVKESK. Trimming left V 1 base short and J 3 bases short, with 9 bases between. The CDR3 loop is CASSQVGRYTEAFF. In nucleotides, the CDR3 is TGTGCCAGCAGCCAAGTAGGGCGGTACACTGAAGCTTTCTTT. The full variable domain, with the rest looked up from reference TRBV14 and TRBJ1-1, is EAGVTQFPSHSVIEKGQTVTLRCDPISGHDNLYWYRRVMGKEIKFLLHFVKESKQDESGMPNNRFLAERTGGTYSTLKVQPAELEDSGVYFCASSQVGRYTEAFFGQGTRLTVV.

V is TRBV7-8 and J is TRBJ2-1, with TRBD2 matching over 9 bases. This CDR3 spans 15 amino acids. CDR1 is SGHVS and CDR2 is FQNEAQ in the germline V gene. The J segment lost 4 bases and the V segment lost 5 bases, leaving 6 bases of the junction unmatched. This CDR3 is CASSPRLAAYNEQFF. The CDR3 nucleotides are TGTGCCAGCAGCCCGCGACTAGCGGCATACAATGAGCAGTTCTTC. The full variable domain, completed using reference TRBV7-8 and TRBJ2-1, is GAGVSQSPRYKVAKRGQDVALRCDPISGHVSLFWYQQALGQGPEFLTYFQNEAQLDKSGLPSDRFFAERPEGSVSTLKIQRTQQEDSAVYLCASSPRLAAYNEQFFGPGTRLTVL.

The J gene is TRBJ1-2, the V gene TRBV6-5, with D perhaps matching TRBD1 (5 bases). V was trimmed by 8 bases and J by 5 bases, leaving 9 bases between them. The CDR3 has 11 amino acids. Germline CDR1 and CDR2: MNHEY and SVGAGI. As DNA, the CDR3 is TGTGCCAGCGGGGGTGGGTATGGCTACACCTTC. Encoded protein: CASGGGYGYTF.

This clone occurred once. The chain links TRBV9 to TRBJ1-6; weak D call: TRBD1 (5 bases). CDR3 size: 16 residues. Trimming removed 0 bases from V and 11 bases from J, with 18 bases in between. From germline, CDR1 is SGDLS and CDR2 YYNGEE. CDR3 in DNA: TGTGCCAGCAGCGTAGAGGGGTCCGGGGTAGCGACACCCCTCCACTTT. Its protein is CASSVEGSGVATPLHF. The full variable domain, completed using reference TRBV9 and TRBJ1-6, is DSGVTQTPKHLITATGQRVTLRCSPRSGDLSVYWYQQSLDQGLQFLIQYYNGEERAKGNILERFSAQQFPDLHSELNLSSLELGDSALYFCASSVEGSGVATPLHFGNGTRLTVT.

V and J are TRBV6-5 and TRBJ2-3, with 7 bases aligning to TRBD2. Germline assignment: CDR1 MNHEY and CDR2 SVGAGI. There are 15 residues in the CDR3. The ends lost 6 bases at V and 7 bases at J; junction bases unmatched: 13. CDR3 protein: CASSPGTILPHTQYF. In nucleotides, the CDR3 is TGTGCCAGCAGCCCCGGGACTATACTCCCTCATACGCAGTATTTT.

CDR3 coding DNA: TGTGCCAGTAGGACAACGGGACAGCTTAGCAATCAGCCCCAGCATTTT. Protein: CASRTTGQLSNQPQHF. This chain joins TRBV19 and TRBJ1-5, with 7 bases that match TRBD1. Germline V lookup: CDR1 LNHDA, CDR2 SQIVND (reference sequence). After removal of 6 bases from V and 0 bases from J, the junction contained 8 bases not matched to a gene. This CDR3 is built from 16 residues.

The genes are TRBV5-1 and TRBJ2-1; maybe TRBD2 (6 bases). CDR3 length: 17 amino acids. The germline gives CDR1 SGHRS, CDR2 YFSETQ. Trimming pared 0 bases from V and 9 bases from J, leaving 22 bases between. The CDR3 protein is CASSLAGGSHLNGEQFF. The CDR3 coding sequence is TGCGCCAGCAGCTTGGCCGGGGGATCGCACCTTAACGGTGAGCAGTTCTTC.

The CDR3 loop is CAWSTYSEQYF. CDR3 bases: TGTGCCTGGAGTACCTATAGTGAGCAGTACTTC. This chain joins TRBV30 and TRBJ2-7, with D unclear. Trimming shortened V by 2 bases and J by 7 bases, and 9 bases separated the two germline ends. The CDR3 consists of 11 residues. Per the germline V gene, CDR1 is GTSNPN and CDR2 is SVGIG (reference sequence).

This clone was counted only a few times. This chain links TRBV11-2 with TRBJ1-1; D perhaps matches TRBD1 (5 bases). The ends were cut back, 10 bases at V and 4 bases at J, with 19 bases in the middle. This CDR3 contains 14 residues. CDR1 SGHAT and CDR2 FQNNGV come from the germline V gene. The CDR3 sequence: CAKTPGPEVTEAFF. In DNA, the CDR3 is TGTGCCAAGACACCGGGACCCGAGGTCACTGAAGCTTTCTTT.

The gene calls are TRBV15 and TRBJ1-2; D not certain. V gave up 3 bases and J gave up 7 bases, with 9 bases separating them. CDR1 and CDR2 from the germline V gene are LNHNV and YYDKDF (reference sequence). The CDR3 is 12 amino acids. Here the CDR3 DNA reads TGTGCCACCAGCAGGCTTTTCGGTGGCTACACCTTC. This gives the protein CATSRLFGGYTF.